These 25 T cell receptor beta chains originate from one sample sequenced in a study of T cell repertoires in cytomegalovirus infection. One entry per CDR3 protein results from TCRdb running MiXCR on the reads. The sample lists some 350,000 distinct CDR3 sequences, around a third occurring once. For these TCRs, the target antigens are not known. The starting material was cultured PBMCs, obtained from culture after CMV antigen stimulation. These receptors all come from a human donor in good health (CMV status not recorded). Some clones in this sample may be carry-over from other donors' samples.

The chain recombines TRBV6-2 or TRBV6-3 with TRBJ2-2, with D perhaps TRBD1 (6 bases). The CDR3 has 15 residues. Germline CDR1 is MNHEY and CDR2 is SVGEGT. V lost 6 bases to trimming and J lost 6 bases, with 17 bases between them. The chain's CDR3 is CASSLQGMSAGELFF. For the CDR3, the DNA is TGTGCCAGCAGCCTACAGGGTATGAGCGCCGGGGAGCTGTTTTTT.

This clonotype turned up a few times. The chain combines TRBV7-2 with TRBJ2-7, with 7 nucleotides matching TRBD1. Trimming took 5 bases from V and 0 from J; bases not matched to a gene: 7. CDR1 is SGHTA, CDR2 FQGNSA, per germline. The CDR3 is 15 residues long. The DNA for the CDR3 is TGTGCCAGCAGCCTCGGGACAGTTTTCTCCTACGAGCAGTACTTC. This translates into CASSLGTVFSYEQYF.

CDR3 DNA sequence: TGTGCCACCGCAGAACAGGGCGTGAACACTGAAGCTTTCTTT. It encodes CATAEQGVNTEAFF. The chain couples TRBV15 to TRBJ1-1; tentatively, D is TRBD1 (6 bases). From germline, CDR1 is LNHNV and CDR2 YYDKDF (reference sequence). The CDR3 has 14 amino acids. Trimming pared 8 bases from V and 0 bases from J, leaving 13 bases between.

There are a few counts of this clonotype. V usage is TRBV7-9 and J usage is TRBJ2-3; 7 bases are a match to TRBD2. Germline V CDR1 and CDR2: SEHNR, FQNEAQ (reference sequence). The J segment lost 5 bases and the V segment lost 8 bases, leaving 7 bases of the junction unmatched. This CDR3 comprises 13 residues. The CDR3 spells CASERLAGDTQYF. DNA for the CDR3: TGTGCCAGCGAAAGACTAGCTGGAGATACGCAGTATTTT.

This clonotype was detected only once. The genes are TRBV29-1 and TRBJ1-2, with D unclear. Trimming left V 4 bases short and J 0 bases short, with 9 bases between. Germline CDR1 SQVTM, CDR2 ANQGSEA. The CDR3 spans 13 residues. This CDR3 is CSVAEVPNYGYTF. The CDR3 bases are TGCAGCGTTGCGGAGGTTCCTAACTATGGCTACACCTTC.

V is TRBV6-5 and J is TRBJ2-7; the match to TRBD2 covers 11 bases. This CDR3 comprises 15 residues. With 6 bases clipped from V and 4 bases from J, the junction kept 8 bases outside the gene matches. From germline, CDR1 is MNHEY and CDR2 SVGAGI. As DNA, the CDR3 is TGTGCCAGCAGACCTACTAGCGGGAGACGGTACGAGCAGTACGTC. This codes for CASRPTSGRRYEQYV.

This clonotype was counted a few times. The V gene is TRBV6-6, the J gene TRBJ2-7, with a tentative D call TRBD1 (5 bases). V shed 0 bases and J shed 5 bases, with 8 bases lying between them. Germline V gene sequence: CDR1 MNHNY, CDR2 SVGAGI (reference sequence). This CDR3 has 13 amino acids. The CDR3 protein is CASSYSIRDEQYV. The CDR3 DNA sequence: TGTGCCAGCAGTTACTCGATCAGGGACGAGCAGTACGTC.

The table lists this clonotype with many counts. V gene TRBV7-2 combines with J gene TRBJ2-6, with a possible D match to TRBD1 (5 bases). The germline V gene has CDR1 SGHTA and CDR2 FQGNSA. CDR3 length: 17 residues. V was trimmed by 0 bases and J by 6 bases, leaving 15 bases between them. This chain's CDR3 is CASSLAAGMALANVLTF. CDR3 nucleotides: TGTGCCAGCAGCTTAGCTGCAGGGATGGCTTTGGCCAACGTCCTGACTTTC. Full variable domain (remainder filled in from reference TRBV7-2 and TRBJ2-6): GAGVSQSPSNKVTEKGKDVELRCDPISGHTALYWYRQSLGQGLEFLIYFQGNSAPDKSGLPSDRFSAERTGGSVSTLTIQRTQQEDSAVYLCASSLAAGMALANVLTFGAGSRLTVL.

CDR3 protein: CASSSTGVRQPQHF. DNA for the CDR3: TGTGCCAGTAGTTCGACAGGGGTGCGTCAGCCCCAGCATTTT. The rearrangement links TRBV19 to TRBJ1-5; TRBD1 aligns across 8 bases. CDR1 and CDR2 from the germline V gene are LNHDA and SQIVND (reference sequence). Trimming took 5 bases from V and 6 from J; bases not matched to a gene: 6. The CDR3 spans 14 residues.

This clonotype was picked up a small number of times. This rearrangement joins TRBV6-6 to TRBJ2-5, with 11 bases fitting TRBD2. V shed 6 bases and J 5 bases; nucleotides not matched to a gene: 5. CDR3 length: 14 residues. Germline CDR1 reads MNHNY; CDR2 reads SVGAGI (reference sequence). The CDR3 DNA is TGTGCCAGCAGGACCGGACTAGCGGGCGAGACCCAGTACTTC. It codes for CASRTGLAGETQYF.

This clonotype was detected only a few times. The chain uses TRBV7-2 and TRBJ1-2; D not resolved. The CDR3 contains 15 residues. Trimming took 0 bases from V and 6 from J, leaving 14 bases between them. CDR1 is SGHTA and CDR2 is FQGNSA in the germline V gene. CDR3 region: CASSLATAVPNGYTF. The DNA of the CDR3 is TGTGCCAGCAGCTTAGCCACAGCAGTCCCTAATGGCTACACCTTC.

The J gene is TRBJ2-4, the V gene TRBV29-1; D gene unclear. The germline V and J ends were trimmed by 0 bases and 0 bases, with 3 bases remaining between them. Germline-derived CDR1 and CDR2 are SQVTM and ANQGSEA. The CDR3 loop spans 13 amino acids. The CDR3, as DNA: TGCAGCGTTGAAGAACTAGCCAAAAACATTCAGTACTTC. This translates into CSVEELAKNIQYF.

The chain has TRBV6-2 or TRBV6-3 and TRBJ1-1; D is ambiguous. V lost 6 bases and J 2 bases, leaving 7 bases between the germline ends. The CDR3 length is 12 residues. Looked up from germline, CDR1 is MNHEY and CDR2 is SVGEGT. As DNA, the CDR3 is TGTGCCAGCAGAGACAAAAACACTGAAGCTTTCTTT. Its translation: CASRDKNTEAFF.

The J gene is TRBJ2-2, the V gene TRBV2; the D is unclear. Looked up from germline, CDR1 is SNHLY and CDR2 is FYNNEI. Trimming took 4 bases from V and 2 from J, leaving 8 bases between them. This CDR3 has 14 residues. CDR3 sequence: CASSAYRNTGELFF. CDR3 sequence (DNA): TGTGCCAGCAGTGCTTACAGAAACACCGGGGAGCTGTTTTTT.

The chain is built from TRBV20-1 and TRBJ2-7, with 11 positions matching TRBD2. With 7 bases clipped from V and 1 base from J, the junction kept 3 bases outside the gene matches. Germline CDR1 is DFQATT and CDR2 is SNEGSKA (reference sequence). This CDR3 has 13 amino acids. CDR3 nucleotide sequence: TGCAGTGTTACTAGCGGGAGTTCCTACGAGCAGTACTTC. Residues: CSVTSGSSYEQYF.

Only a few counts were recorded for this clonotype. This sequence joins TRBV6-2 or TRBV6-3 and TRBJ1-1; D is possibly TRBD1 (5 bases). The germline V gene encodes CDR1 MNHEY and CDR2 SVGEGT. The CDR3 is 15 residues long. Trimming left V 8 bases short and J 0 bases short, with 16 bases between. The chain's CDR3 is CASQGSPGMNTEAFF. CDR3 bases: TGTGCCAGCCAGGGCAGCCCCGGAATGAACACTGAAGCTTTCTTT.

This rearrangement joins TRBV7-2 to TRBJ1-5, with D maybe TRBD1 (5 bases). V was cut by 5 bases and J by 1 base, with 12 bases left in between. The CDR3 sequence is 15 residues long. Germline CDR1 reads SGHTA; CDR2 reads FQGNSA. The CDR3 sequence: CASSPLRGSNQPQHF. The CDR3, as DNA: TGTGCCAGCAGCCCTCTAAGGGGAAGCAATCAGCCCCAGCATTTT.

The gene calls are TRBV11-2 and TRBJ1-6, with unresolved D. Germline CDR1 and CDR2: SGHAT and FQNNGV. Trimming cost V 2 bases and J 1 base, with 3 bases left between them. The CDR3 is 14 amino acids. The CDR3, as DNA: TGTGCCAGCAGCTTACGATCCTATAATTCACCCCTCCACTTT. It codes for CASSLRSYNSPLHF.

In this sample, this clonotype turned up a few times. This chain joins TRBV4-1 and TRBJ1-2; D is possibly TRBD1 (5 bases). With 2 bases removed from V and 0 bases from J, the gap between germline ends came to 10 bases. This CDR3 is 15 amino acids long. The germline gives CDR1 MGHRA, CDR2 YSYEKL. The CDR3 nucleotides are TGCGCCAGCAGCCAACCGGGACGCACTAACTATGGCTACACCTTC. As protein: CASSQPGRTNYGYTF.

This clonotype has a handful of counts. This chain joins TRBV10-3 and TRBJ2-3; D is unresolved. CDR3 length: 11 amino acids. Germline assignment: CDR1 ENHRY and CDR2 SYGVKD. V was pared by 10 bases and J by 3 bases, with 8 bases between. The CDR3 sequence: CATKETDTQYF. The CDR3 DNA follows: TGTGCCACCAAGGAAACAGATACGCAGTATTTT.

The chain uses TRBV20-1 and TRBJ1-4, with D unclear. V was trimmed by 6 bases and J by 5 bases, leaving 19 bases between them. This CDR3 spans 15 amino acids. Germline V gene data show CDR1 as DFQATT and CDR2 as SNEGSKA (reference sequence). The CDR3 coding sequence is TGCAGTGCCCGCCCACTCGGGGAAAGGAATGAAAAACTGTTTTTT. As protein: CSARPLGERNEKLFF.

This chain joins TRBV12-3 or TRBV12-4 and TRBJ1-3; D not resolved. The CDR3 extends over 15 amino acids. V was trimmed by 4 bases and J by 3 bases, leaving 13 bases between them. The CDR3, as DNA: TGTGCCAGCAGTTCCTTCGTGGAAGGTGGAAACACCATATATTTT. Protein sequence: CASSSFVEGGNTIYF.

This clonotype came up a few times. The chain employs TRBV4-1 and TRBJ1-1, with 8 bases lining up with TRBD1. The ends lost 1 base at V and 0 bases at J; junction bases unmatched: 1. The CDR3 loop spans 15 amino acids. Germline V gene data show CDR1 as MGHRA and CDR2 as YSYEKL. CDR3 amino acids: CASSQGTGLNTEAFF. The CDR3 DNA sequence: TGCGCCAGCAGCCAAGGGACAGGGCTGAACACTGAAGCTTTCTTT.

The genes are TRBV27 and TRBJ2-1, with 9 nucleotides matching TRBD2. With V trimmed by 3 bases and J by 8 bases, 5 bases remained unmatched. In germline, CDR1 is MNHEY, CDR2 SMNVEV (reference sequence). This CDR3 has 14 amino acids. CDR3 coding DNA: TGTGCCAGCAGTTTGCCGGGACTAGCACATGAGCAGTTCTTC. Translated: CASSLPGLAHEQFF.

The CDR3 bases are TGTGCCACCAGCAGAGAGAGGCTCCCCAACAATGAGCAGTTCTTC. Translated: CATSRERLPNNEQFF. The gene calls are TRBV15 and TRBJ2-1; D is unclear. This CDR3 is built from 15 residues. CDR1 LNHNV and CDR2 YYDKDF come from the germline V gene (reference sequence). Trimming removed 0 bases from V and 5 bases from J, with 11 bases in between. Supplemented by reference TRBV15 and TRBJ2-1, the full variable domain reads DAMVIQNPRYQVTQFGKPVTLSCSQTLNHNVMYWYQQKSSQAPKLLFHYYDKDFNNEADTPDNFQSRRPNTSFCFLDIRSPGLGDTAMYLCATSRERLPNNEQFFGPGTRLTVL.